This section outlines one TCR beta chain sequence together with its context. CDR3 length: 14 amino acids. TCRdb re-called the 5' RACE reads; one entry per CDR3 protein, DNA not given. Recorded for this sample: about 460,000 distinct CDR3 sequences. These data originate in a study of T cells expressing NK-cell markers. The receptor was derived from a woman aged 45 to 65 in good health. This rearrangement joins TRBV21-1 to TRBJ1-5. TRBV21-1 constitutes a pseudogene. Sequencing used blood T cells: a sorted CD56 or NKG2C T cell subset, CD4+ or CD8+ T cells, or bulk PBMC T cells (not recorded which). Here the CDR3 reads CASSRSEGPQPQHF.